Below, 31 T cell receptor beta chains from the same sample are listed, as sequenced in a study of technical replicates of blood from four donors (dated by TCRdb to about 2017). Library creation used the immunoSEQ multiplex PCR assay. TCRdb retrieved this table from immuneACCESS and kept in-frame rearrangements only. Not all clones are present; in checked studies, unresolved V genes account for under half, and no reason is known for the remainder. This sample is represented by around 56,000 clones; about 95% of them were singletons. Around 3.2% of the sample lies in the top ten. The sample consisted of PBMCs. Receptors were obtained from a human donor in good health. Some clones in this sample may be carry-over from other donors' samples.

The DNA for the CDR3 is TGCGCCAGCAGCTGGCAGGGGGAGCCGAACACCGGGGAGCTGTTTTTT. Encoded protein: CASSWQGEPNTGELFF. This chain connects TRBV5-1 to TRBJ2-2; the match to TRBD1 covers 7 bases. V lost 3 bases to trimming and J lost 0 bases; unmatched junction nucleotides: 5. Germline CDR1 SGHRS, CDR2 YFSETQ. The length of the CDR3 is 16 residues.

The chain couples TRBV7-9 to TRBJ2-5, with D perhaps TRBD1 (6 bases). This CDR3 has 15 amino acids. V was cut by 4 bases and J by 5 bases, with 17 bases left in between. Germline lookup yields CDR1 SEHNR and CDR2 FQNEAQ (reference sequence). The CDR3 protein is CASSSTGGPRETQYF. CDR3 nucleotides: TGTGCCAGCAGCTCAACTGGGGGCCCCAGGGAGACCCAGTACTTC.

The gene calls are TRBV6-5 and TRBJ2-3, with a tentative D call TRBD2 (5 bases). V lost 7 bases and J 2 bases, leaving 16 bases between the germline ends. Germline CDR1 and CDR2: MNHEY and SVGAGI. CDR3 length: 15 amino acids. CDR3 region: CASIKRLGYTDTQYF. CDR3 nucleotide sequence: TGTGCCAGCATAAAGCGGCTAGGGTACACAGATACGCAGTATTTT.

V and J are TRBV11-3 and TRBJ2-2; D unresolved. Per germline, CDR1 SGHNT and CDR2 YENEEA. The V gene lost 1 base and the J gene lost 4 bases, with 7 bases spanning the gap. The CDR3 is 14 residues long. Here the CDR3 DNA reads TGTGCCAGCAGCTTAGTTGCCAGCACCGGGGAGCTGTTTTTT. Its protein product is CASSLVASTGELFF.

In nucleotides, the CDR3 is TGTGCCAGCAGTGGTCGGTATGGCTACACCTTC. Translation gives CASSGRYGYTF. This chain connects TRBV2 to TRBJ1-2; D call uncertain. This CDR3 comprises 11 residues. Between the trimmed V and J ends, which lost 4 bases and 5 bases, there was a span of 5 bases. Germline V gene data show CDR1 as SNHLY and CDR2 as FYNNEI. The variable domain in full, with the rest retrieved from reference TRBV2 and TRBJ1-2, is EPEVTQTPSHQVTQMGQEVILRCVPISNHLYFYWYRQILGQKVEFLVSFYNNEISEKSEIFDDQFSVERPDGSNFTLKIRSTKLEDSAMYFCASSGRYGYTFGSGTRLTVV.

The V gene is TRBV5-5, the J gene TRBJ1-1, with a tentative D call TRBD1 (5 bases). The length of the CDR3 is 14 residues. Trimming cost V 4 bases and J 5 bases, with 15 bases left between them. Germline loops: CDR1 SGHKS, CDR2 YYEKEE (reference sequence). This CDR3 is CASSLIGGGTEAFF. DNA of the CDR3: TGTGCCAGCAGCCTGATCGGGGGGGGTACTGAAGCTTTCTTT.

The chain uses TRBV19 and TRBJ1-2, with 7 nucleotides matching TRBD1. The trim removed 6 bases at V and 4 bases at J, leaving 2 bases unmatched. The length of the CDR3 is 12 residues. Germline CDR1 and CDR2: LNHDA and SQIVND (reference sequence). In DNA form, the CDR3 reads TGTGCCAGTAGCCCAGGGGGCTATGGCTACACCTTC. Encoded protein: CASSPGGYGYTF.

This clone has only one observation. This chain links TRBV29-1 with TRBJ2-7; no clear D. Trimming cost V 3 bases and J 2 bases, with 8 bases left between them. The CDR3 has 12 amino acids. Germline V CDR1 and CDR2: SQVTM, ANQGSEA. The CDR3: CSVEGSTYEQYF. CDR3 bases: TGCAGCGTTGAGGGCAGCACCTACGAGCAGTACTTC.

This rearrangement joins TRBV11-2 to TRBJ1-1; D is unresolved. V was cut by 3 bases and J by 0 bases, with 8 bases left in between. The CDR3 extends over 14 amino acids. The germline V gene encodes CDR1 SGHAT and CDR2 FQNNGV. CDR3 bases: TGTGCCAGCAGCTTTGGACTGCTGAACACTGAAGCTTTCTTT. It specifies CASSFGLLNTEAFF.

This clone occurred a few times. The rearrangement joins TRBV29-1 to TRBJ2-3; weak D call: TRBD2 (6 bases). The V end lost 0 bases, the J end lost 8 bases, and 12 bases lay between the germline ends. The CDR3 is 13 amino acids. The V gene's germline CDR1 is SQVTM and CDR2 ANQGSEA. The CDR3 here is CSVEDQAGGTQYF. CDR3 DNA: TGCAGCGTTGAAGATCAGGCCGGGGGTACGCAGTATTTT.

CDR3 nucleotide sequence: TGTGCCAGCAGCGGAGAGGGCGGGATAAGTGCCTACGAGCAGTACTTC. Protein sequence: CASSGEGGISAYEQYF. J is TRBJ2-7 and V is TRBV11-3, with D possibly TRBD2 on 6 matching bases. The V and J ends lost 5 bases and 2 bases respectively, with 19 bases between them. This CDR3 contains 16 residues. CDR1 and CDR2 (germline): SGHNT, YENEEA.

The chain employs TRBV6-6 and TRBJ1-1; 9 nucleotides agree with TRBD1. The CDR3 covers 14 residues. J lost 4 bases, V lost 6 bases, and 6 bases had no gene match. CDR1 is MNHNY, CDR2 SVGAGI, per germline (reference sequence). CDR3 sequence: CASSTGQGITEAFF. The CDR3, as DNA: TGTGCCAGCAGCACGGGACAGGGCATCACTGAAGCTTTCTTT.

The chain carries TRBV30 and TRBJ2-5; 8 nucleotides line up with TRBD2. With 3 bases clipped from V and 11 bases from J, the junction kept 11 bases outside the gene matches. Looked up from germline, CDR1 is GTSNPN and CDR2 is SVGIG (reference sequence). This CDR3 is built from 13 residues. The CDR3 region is CAWSGGARNLQYF. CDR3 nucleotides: TGTGCCTGGAGCGGGGGGGCCCGGAACCTACAGTACTTC.

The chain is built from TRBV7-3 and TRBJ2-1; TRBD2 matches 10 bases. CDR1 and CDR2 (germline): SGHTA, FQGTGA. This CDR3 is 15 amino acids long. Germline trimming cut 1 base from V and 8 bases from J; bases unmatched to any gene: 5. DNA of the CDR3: TGTGCCAGCAGCTTAAAACTAGCGGGACCGGATGAGCAGTTCTTC. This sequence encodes CASSLKLAGPDEQFF.

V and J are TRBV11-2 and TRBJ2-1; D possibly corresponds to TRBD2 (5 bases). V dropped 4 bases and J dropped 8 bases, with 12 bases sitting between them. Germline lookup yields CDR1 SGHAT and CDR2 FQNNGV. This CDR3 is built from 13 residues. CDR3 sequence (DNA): TGTGCCAGCAGCTATGAGGGATATGATGAGCAGTTCTTC. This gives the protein CASSYEGYDEQFF.

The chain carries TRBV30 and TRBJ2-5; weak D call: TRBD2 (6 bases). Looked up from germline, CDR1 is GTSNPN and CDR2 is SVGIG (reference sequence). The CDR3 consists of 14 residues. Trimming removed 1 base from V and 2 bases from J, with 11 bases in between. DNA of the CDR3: TGTGCCTGGAGTGGGGGTCGGGGGCAAGAGACCCAGTACTTC. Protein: CAWSGGRGQETQYF.

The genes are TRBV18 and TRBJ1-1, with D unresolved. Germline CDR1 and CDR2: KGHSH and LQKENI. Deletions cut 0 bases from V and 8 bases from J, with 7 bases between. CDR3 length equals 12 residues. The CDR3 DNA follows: TGTGCCAGCTCACCACCTGGCCAGGAAGCTTTCTTT. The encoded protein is CASSPPGQEAFF.

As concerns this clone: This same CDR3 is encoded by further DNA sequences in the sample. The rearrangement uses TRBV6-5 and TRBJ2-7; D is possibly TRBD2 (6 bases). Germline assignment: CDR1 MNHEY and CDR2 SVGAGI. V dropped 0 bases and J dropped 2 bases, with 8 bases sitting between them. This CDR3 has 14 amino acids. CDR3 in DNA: TGTGCCAGCAGTTACTCGGGGGGACCCTACGAGCAGTACTTC. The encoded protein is CASSYSGGPYEQYF.

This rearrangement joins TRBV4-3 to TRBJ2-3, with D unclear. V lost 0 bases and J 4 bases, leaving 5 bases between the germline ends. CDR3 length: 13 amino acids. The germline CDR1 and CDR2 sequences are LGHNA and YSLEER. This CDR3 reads CASSQELPDTQYF. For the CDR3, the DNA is TGCGCCAGCAGCCAAGAACTGCCAGATACGCAGTATTTT.

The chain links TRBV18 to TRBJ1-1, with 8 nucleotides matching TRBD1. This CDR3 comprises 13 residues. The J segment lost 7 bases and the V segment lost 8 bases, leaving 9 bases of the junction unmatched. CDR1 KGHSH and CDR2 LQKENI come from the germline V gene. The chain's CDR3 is CASQYQGAGEAFF. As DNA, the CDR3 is TGTGCCAGCCAGTACCAGGGGGCGGGTGAAGCTTTCTTT.

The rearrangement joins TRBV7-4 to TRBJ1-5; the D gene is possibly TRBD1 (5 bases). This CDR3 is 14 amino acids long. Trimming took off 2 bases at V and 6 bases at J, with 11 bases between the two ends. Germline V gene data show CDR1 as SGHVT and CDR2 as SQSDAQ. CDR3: CASSLTSGPQPQHF. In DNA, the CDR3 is TGTGCCAGCAGCTTAACGTCAGGGCCTCAGCCCCAGCATTTT.

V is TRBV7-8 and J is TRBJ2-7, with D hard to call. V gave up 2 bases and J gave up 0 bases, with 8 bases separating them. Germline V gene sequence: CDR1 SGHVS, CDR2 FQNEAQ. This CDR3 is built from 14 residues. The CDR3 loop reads CASSLMAASYEQYF. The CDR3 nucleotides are TGTGCCAGCAGCTTAATGGCCGCCTCCTACGAGCAGTACTTC.

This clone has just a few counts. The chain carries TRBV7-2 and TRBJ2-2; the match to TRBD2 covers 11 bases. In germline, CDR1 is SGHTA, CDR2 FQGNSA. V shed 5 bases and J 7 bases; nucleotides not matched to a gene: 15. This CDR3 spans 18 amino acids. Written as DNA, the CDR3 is TGTGCCAGCAGCCCAAGCTTATTAGCGGGAGGGCCGGGCGGGGAGCTGTTTTTT. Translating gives CASSPSLLAGGPGGELFF.

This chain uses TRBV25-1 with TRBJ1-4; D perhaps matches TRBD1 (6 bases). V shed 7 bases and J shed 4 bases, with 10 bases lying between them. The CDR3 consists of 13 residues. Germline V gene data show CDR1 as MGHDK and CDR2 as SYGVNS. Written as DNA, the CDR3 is TGTGCCAGCAAGGACAGCTTTAATGAAAAACTGTTTTTT. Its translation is CASKDSFNEKLFF.

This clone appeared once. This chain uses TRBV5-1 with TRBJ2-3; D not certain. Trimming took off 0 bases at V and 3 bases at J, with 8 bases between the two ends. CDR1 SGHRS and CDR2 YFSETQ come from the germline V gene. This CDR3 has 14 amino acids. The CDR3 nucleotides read TGCGCCAGCAGCTTGGCCGTCTCGACAGATACGCAGTATTTT. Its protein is CASSLAVSTDTQYF.

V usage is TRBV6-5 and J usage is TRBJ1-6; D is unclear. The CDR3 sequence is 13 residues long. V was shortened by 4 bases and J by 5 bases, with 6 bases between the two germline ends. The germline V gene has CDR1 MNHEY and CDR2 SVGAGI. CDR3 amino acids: CASSSANNSPLHF. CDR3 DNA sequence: TGTGCCAGCAGTTCCGCGAATAATTCACCCCTCCACTTT.

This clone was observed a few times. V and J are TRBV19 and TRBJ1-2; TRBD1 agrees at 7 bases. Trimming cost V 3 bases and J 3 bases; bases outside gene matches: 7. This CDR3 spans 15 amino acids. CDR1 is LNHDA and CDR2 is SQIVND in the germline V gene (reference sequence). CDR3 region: CASSIDRVVDYGYTF. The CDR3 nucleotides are TGTGCCAGTAGTATTGACAGGGTGGTTGACTATGGCTACACCTTC.

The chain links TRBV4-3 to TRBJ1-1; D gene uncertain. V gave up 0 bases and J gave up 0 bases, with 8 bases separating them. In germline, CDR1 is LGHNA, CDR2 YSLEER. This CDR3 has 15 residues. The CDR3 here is CASSQDLSLNTEAFF. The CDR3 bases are TGCGCCAGCAGCCAAGATCTGTCCCTGAACACTGAAGCTTTCTTT.

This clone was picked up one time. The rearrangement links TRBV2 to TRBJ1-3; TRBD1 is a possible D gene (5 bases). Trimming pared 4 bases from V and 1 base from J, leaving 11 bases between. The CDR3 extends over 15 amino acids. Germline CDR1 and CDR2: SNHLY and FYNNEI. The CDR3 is CASSGGRQSGNTIYF. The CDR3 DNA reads TGTGCCAGCAGTGGTGGTCGACAGTCTGGAAACACCATATATTTT.

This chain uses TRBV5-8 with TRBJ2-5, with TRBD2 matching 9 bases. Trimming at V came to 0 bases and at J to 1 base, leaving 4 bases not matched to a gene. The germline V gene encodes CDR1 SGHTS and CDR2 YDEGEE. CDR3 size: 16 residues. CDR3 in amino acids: CASSLGAGGVQETQYF. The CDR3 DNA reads TGTGCCAGCAGCTTGGGAGCGGGGGGCGTCCAAGAGACCCAGTACTTC.

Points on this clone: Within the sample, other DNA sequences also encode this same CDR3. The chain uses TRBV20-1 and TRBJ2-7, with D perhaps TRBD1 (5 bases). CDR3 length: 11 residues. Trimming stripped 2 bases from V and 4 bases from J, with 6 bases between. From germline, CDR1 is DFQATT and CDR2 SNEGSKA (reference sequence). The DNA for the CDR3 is TGCAGTGCTAGACAGGGATACGAGCAGTACTTC. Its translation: CSARQGYEQYF.